This T cell receptor (beta chain) emerged from a study of molecular identifiers for immune sequencing clone quantification. When naive CD8 T cells were sorted, they were gated as CD8+CD4-CCR7+CD45RA+. The CDR3 totals 16 residues. V was pared by 0 bases and J by 4 bases, with 3 bases of the junction left unmatched. Germline-derived CDR1 and CDR2 are MNHEY and SVGEGT. TCRdb processed the PCR reads anew with MiXCR; each CDR3 protein has one entry. This sample carries about 630,000 distinct CDR3 sequences, 25% of them seen once, and the ten largest clones take 0.6% to 0.9%. Material for sequencing was naive CD8+ T cells from blood, with Jurkat cell RNA spiked in. Subset in this sample: FACS-sorted CD8+CD4-CCR7+CD45RA+ naive T cells. The rearrangement links TRBV6-2 or TRBV6-3 to TRBJ2-2; 9 bases are a match to TRBD2. This receptor was identified in a human donor in good health. Some libraries in this study had Jurkat cell RNA spiked in. CDR3 in DNA: TGTGCCAGCAGTTACTCAGCGGGAGGTATCACCGGGGAGCTGTTTTTT. Translating gives CASSYSAGGITGELFF.